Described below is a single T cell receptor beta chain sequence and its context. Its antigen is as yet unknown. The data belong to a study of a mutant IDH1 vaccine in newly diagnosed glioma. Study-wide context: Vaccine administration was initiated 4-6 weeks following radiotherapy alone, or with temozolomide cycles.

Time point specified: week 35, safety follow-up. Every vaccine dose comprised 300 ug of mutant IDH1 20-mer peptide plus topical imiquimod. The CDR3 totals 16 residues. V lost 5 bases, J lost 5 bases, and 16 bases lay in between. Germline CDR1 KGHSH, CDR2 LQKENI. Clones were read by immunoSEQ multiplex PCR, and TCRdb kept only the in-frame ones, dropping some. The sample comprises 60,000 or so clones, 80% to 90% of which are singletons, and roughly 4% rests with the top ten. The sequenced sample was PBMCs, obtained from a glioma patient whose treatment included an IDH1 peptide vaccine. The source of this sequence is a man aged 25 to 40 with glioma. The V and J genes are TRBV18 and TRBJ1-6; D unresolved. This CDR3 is CASSNRVQTNNSPLHF. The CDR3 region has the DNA TGTGCCAGCTCAAATAGAGTTCAGACGAATAATTCACCCCTCCACTTT.